One and the same sample provided the 13 T cell receptor beta chains below, sequenced in a study of beta chain features in type 1 diabetes. Reverse transcribing all isolated RNA meant expressed TCRB transcripts were sequenced. Measured with immunoSEQ multiplex PCR; TCRdb has only the in-frame clones, and not every one. The sample contains about 360,000 clones, roughly an eighth of which appear only once. Sequenced sample: naive CD4+ T cells from blood. Source of these receptors: a man between 18 and 29 years old in good health.

The table lists this clone with a few counts. The CDR3 DNA reads TGCGCCAGCAGCCACCATGGGACTAGCGGGAGACACACAGATACGCAGTATTTT. Residues: CASSHHGTSGRHTDTQYF. V and J are TRBV4-3 and TRBJ2-3; 14 positions match TRBD2. Germline-derived CDR1 and CDR2 are LGHNA and YSLEER. The CDR3 runs 18 residues. With 3 bases clipped from V and 2 bases from J, the junction kept 7 bases outside the gene matches.

In this sample, this clone turned up a few times. This chain links TRBV2 with TRBJ2-7; 9 positions agree with TRBD1. CDR1 is SNHLY and CDR2 is FYNNEI in the germline V gene. This CDR3 has 12 amino acids. V lost 8 bases, J lost 6 bases, and 5 bases stayed unmatched. CDR3 loop: CASRTGVLEQYF. The CDR3 nucleotides read TGTGCCAGCCGGACAGGGGTTCTCGAGCAGTACTTC.

V and J are TRBV5-1 and TRBJ2-7; 7 bases are shared with TRBD2. Germline lookup yields CDR1 SGHRS and CDR2 YFSETQ. With 0 bases clipped from V and 2 bases from J, the junction kept 8 bases outside the gene matches. The CDR3 sequence is 16 residues long. The CDR3 loop is CASSLGVAGLPYEQYF. The CDR3 DNA reads as TGCGCCAGCAGCTTGGGGGTTGCGGGACTACCCTACGAGCAGTACTTC.

A few counts support this clone. V and J are TRBV7-2 and TRBJ2-7; 9 bases map to TRBD1. Germline values: CDR1 SGHTA, CDR2 FQGNSA. The CDR3 loop spans 15 amino acids. Trimming took 5 bases from V and 5 from J; bases not matched to a gene: 10. CDR3 DNA sequence: TGTGCCAGCAGCCCGAATCCGGGACAGGGCCACGAGCAGTACTTC. It specifies CASSPNPGQGHEQYF. Drawing the rest from reference TRBV7-2 and TRBJ2-7, the complete variable domain is GAGVSQSPSNKVTEKGKDVELRCDPISGHTALYWYRQSLGQGLEFLIYFQGNSAPDKSGLPSDRFSAERTGGSVSTLTIQRTQQEDSAVYLCASSPNPGQGHEQYFGPGTRLTVT.

This clone was seen only a few times. The genes are TRBV7-2 and TRBJ2-7, with 8 bases identical to TRBD1. The CDR3 covers 14 residues. From germline, CDR1 is SGHTA and CDR2 FQGNSA. The V segment lost 1 base and the J segment 7 bases; nucleotides outside the gene matches: 6. The CDR3, as DNA: TGTGCCAGCAGCTTAGACCAGGGGGCGCGAGAGCAGTACTTC. Translated: CASSLDQGAREQYF.

Only a few counts were recorded for this clone. V usage is TRBV29-1 and J usage is TRBJ2-7; 7 nucleotides align to TRBD2. The CDR3 runs 15 residues. The germline V gene encodes CDR1 SQVTM and CDR2 ANQGSEA. Germline trimming cut 0 bases from V and 2 bases from J; bases unmatched to any gene: 7. CDR3 nucleotides: TGCAGCGTTGAAGATGGGTGGACTAGTCCCTACGAGCAGTACTTC. Translation gives CSVEDGWTSPYEQYF.

V and J are TRBV18 and TRBJ2-1; TRBD2 agrees at 9 bases. The germline V gene has CDR1 KGHSH and CDR2 LQKENI. Trimming took 6 bases from V and 9 from J; bases not matched to a gene: 12. CDR3 size: 15 residues. CDR3 DNA: TGTGCCAGCTCCCCGTCTCGCGGGGGGGCGGGTGAGCAGTTCTTC. Its translation: CASSPSRGGAGEQFF.

The genes are TRBV5-4 and TRBJ1-1; D is unresolved. V lost 1 base and J 2 bases, leaving 15 bases between the germline ends. This CDR3 is 16 amino acids long. The germline CDR1 and CDR2 sequences are SGHNT and YYREEE (reference sequence). The CDR3 spells CASSLFQGAGNTEAFF. The DNA for the CDR3 is TGTGCCAGCAGCTTGTTTCAAGGAGCGGGAAACACTGAAGCTTTCTTT.

The chain uses TRBV6-1 and TRBJ2-4; TRBD2 matches 10 bases. Germline V CDR1 and CDR2: MNHNS, SASEGT. Germline trimming cut 7 bases from V and 15 bases from J; bases unmatched to any gene: 12. The length of the CDR3 is 13 residues. The CDR3 here is CASKPTVAGGVYF. In DNA form, the CDR3 reads TGTGCCAGCAAACCCACAGTAGCGGGGGGTGTGTACTTC.

The V and J genes are TRBV7-9 and TRBJ1-4; D is ambiguous. Germline lookup yields CDR1 SEHNR and CDR2 FQNEAQ (reference sequence). Trimming removed 5 bases at V and 0 bases at J, with 16 bases between. CDR3 length: 17 amino acids. CDR3 nucleotide sequence: TGTGCCAGCAGCGCGGAGGGAACCTTGTCAACTAATGAAAAACTGTTTTTT. As protein: CASSAEGTLSTNEKLFF.

This sequence joins TRBV19 and TRBJ1-5, with D perhaps matching TRBD1 (6 bases). The CDR3 has 13 amino acids. The V gene's germline CDR1 is LNHDA and CDR2 SQIVND (reference sequence). Trimming removed 5 bases from V and 7 bases from J, with 12 bases in between. The CDR3 coding sequence is TGTGCCAGTAGTCACAGGGAGTACCAGCCCCAGCATTTT. Translation: CASSHREYQPQHF.

This clone was seen more than once but under ten times. V is TRBV4-3 and J is TRBJ1-5; TRBD1 aligns across 8 bases. The CDR3 is 17 amino acids. V gave up 1 base and J gave up 3 bases; unmatched junction bases: 8. CDR1 and CDR2 (germline): LGHNA, YSLEER. CDR3 amino acids: CASSQALDRDLNQPQHF. The CDR3 nucleotides are TGCGCCAGCAGCCAAGCTCTGGACAGGGACCTCAATCAGCCCCAGCATTTT.

In the case of this clone: Mismatch with germline at one junction end may stem from a read error. The chain combines TRBV5-4 with TRBJ2-7; 7 bases fit TRBD1. Germline CDR1 and CDR2: SGHNT and YYREEE (reference sequence). This CDR3 spans 18 amino acids. CDR3 region: CASSQEGTRGRLGYEQYF. CDR3 in DNA: TGCGCCAGCAGCCAAGAGGGTACGAGGGGGCGTCTGGGCTACGAGCAGTACTTC.